This T cell receptor beta chain was retrieved from a study of pediatric ulcerative colitis. In the study overall: Disease was pancolitis in roughly 7 and left-sided in two, histology-confirmed.

The rectum was sampled with one to two pinch biopsies at colonoscopy. Study-level findings and limits: Ulcerative colitis patients shared more blood-rectal clones than controls. Two rectal CDR3 clonotypes occurred in all ulcerative colitis patients.

Germline loops: CDR1 MNHEY, CDR2 SVGAGI. V shed 6 bases and J shed 2 bases, with 14 bases lying between them. This CDR3 region has 14 residues. Assay used: immunoSEQ multiplex PCR; TCRdb lists only in-frame clones, some missing. The sample lists roughly 45,000 clones; roughly 79% were seen once. This clone was observed a single time. Its antigen is unidentified. The J gene is TRBJ2-7, the V gene TRBV6-5, with D hard to call. This clonotype originated in a girl aged 10 to 17 with moderate ulcerative colitis. Sequencing was done on a sample of gut tissue. This CDR3 reads CASRALGRAYEQYF. The CDR3 DNA reads as TGTGCCAGCAGGGCCCTCGGCCGAGCCTACGAGCAGTACTTC.